In its sample, the clone carrying this T cell receptor beta chain was seen many times. Its antigen is unknown. This sample stems from a study of read filtering for tumor transcriptome and immune sequencing. Overall study: RNA-seq yielded only roughly 75 to 1273 TCR reads, IR-seq about 3.5 to 10.27 million. Points from the study as a whole: Sorted CD138-negative bone marrow cells were not purified T cells.

The length of the CDR3 is 14 residues. Trimming removed 4 bases at V and 6 bases at J, with 13 bases between. Looked up from germline, CDR1 is SGHRS and CDR2 is YFSETQ. Molecular barcoded adaptors covering alpha/delta and beta/gamma chains were used on around 400 ng RNA. TCRdb recomputed calls from the reads with MiXCR, one row per CDR3 protein. The sample holds roughly 61,000 distinct CDR3 sequences; about 12% are singletons and the top ten take more than 15%. The chain couples TRBV5-1 to TRBJ2-2; a weak D match, TRBD1 (6 bases). The clonotype originates from a donor aged 40 or older with multiple myeloma. The sample was a population of CD138-negative cells sorted from bone marrow. DNA of the CDR3: TGCGCCAGCAGCGGGGGCGTGAGCGCCGGGGAGCTGTTTTTT. Its protein product is CASSGGVSAGELFF.